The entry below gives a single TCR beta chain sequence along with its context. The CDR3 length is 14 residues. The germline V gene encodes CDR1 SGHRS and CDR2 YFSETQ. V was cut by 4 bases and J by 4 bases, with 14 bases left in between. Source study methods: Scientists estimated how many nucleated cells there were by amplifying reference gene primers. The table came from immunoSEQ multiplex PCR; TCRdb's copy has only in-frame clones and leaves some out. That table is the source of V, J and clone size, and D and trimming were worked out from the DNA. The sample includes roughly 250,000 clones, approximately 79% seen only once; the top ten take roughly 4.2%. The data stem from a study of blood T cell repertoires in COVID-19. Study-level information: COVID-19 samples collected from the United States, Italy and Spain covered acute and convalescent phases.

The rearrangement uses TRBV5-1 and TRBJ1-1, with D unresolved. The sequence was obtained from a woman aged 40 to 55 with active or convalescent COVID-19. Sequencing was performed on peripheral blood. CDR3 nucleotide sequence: TGCGCCAGCAGCAACCCCTCGGGAGGCACTGAAGCTTTCTTT. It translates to CASSNPSGGTEAFF.